The text below deals with one T cell receptor (beta chain). Its antigen is not identified. The V end was cut by 2 bases, the J end by 3 bases, with 6 bases between. Germline loops: CDR1 ENHRY, CDR2 SYGVKD. The CDR3 is 13 residues long. The record originates from a study of identifying expanded T cells in peripheral blood. Study observations and caveats: Variance in clone template counts between roughly 2-week samples significantly increased with total template count across all healthy donors.

TCRdb keeps only in-frame clones here, not all; method: immunoSEQ multiplex PCR. The sample consists of approximately 81,000 clones, 65% to 85% of them appearing once. This chain links TRBV10-3 with TRBJ2-3; D uncertain. This TCR was recovered from a person between 18 and 75 years old in good health. The sample consisted of blood. CDR3 DNA: TGTGCCATCAGTGAGCCCCGAACAGATACGCAGTATTTT. Translation: CAISEPRTDTQYF.